These 19 T cell receptor beta chains were sequenced from one sample in a study of shared clonotypes between healthy human individuals. CD45RO-negative cells were positively selected for CCR7, leaving out terminally differentiated effector memory CD45RA+ cells. The repertoire was sequenced with immunoSEQ multiplex PCR; TCRdb's copy has only in-frame clones and lacks some. The table has around 2,000,000 clones, less than 95% seen once. Sequenced material: naive CD8+ T cells sorted from blood. These receptors were obtained from a man younger than 35 in good health.

The rearrangement joins TRBV4-1 to TRBJ1-5, with no clear D. Per the germline V gene, CDR1 is MGHRA and CDR2 is YSYEKL. The V gene lost 0 bases and the J gene lost 13 bases, with 13 bases spanning the gap. The CDR3 contains 13 residues. CDR3 bases: TGCGCCAGCAGCCAAGATGGGGAGGCGGTACAGCATTTT. Translated: CASSQDGEAVQHF.

Details on this clone: The sample contains more than one DNA sequence encoding this CDR3. The gene calls are TRBV7-9 and TRBJ2-3; D not resolved. The CDR3 totals 14 residues. From germline, CDR1 is SEHNR and CDR2 FQNEAQ (reference sequence). V was pared by 1 base and J by 2 bases, with 7 bases between. In DNA, the CDR3 is TGTGCCAGCAGCTTAGGGACGGACACAGATACGCAGTATTTT. It is translated as CASSLGTDTDTQYF.

The gene calls are TRBV6-5 and TRBJ1-1; perhaps TRBD1 as D (6 bases). Germline V CDR1 and CDR2: MNHEY, SVGAGI. V lost 7 bases to trimming and J lost 3 bases, with 15 bases between them. CDR3 length: 14 residues. CDR3 sequence (DNA): TGTGCCAGCACGATACAGGGCTCGGACACTGAAGCTTTCTTT. Translating it yields CASTIQGSDTEAFF.

The V gene is TRBV10-3, the J gene TRBJ1-5; no reliable D call. With 2 bases removed from V and 5 bases from J, the gap between germline ends came to 10 bases. Germline CDR1 reads ENHRY; CDR2 reads SYGVKD. There are 14 residues in the CDR3. The CDR3 nucleotides read TGTGCCATCAGTGAGATGGGGTGGGATCAGCCCCAGCATTTT. Its translation: CAISEMGWDQPQHF.

The chain employs TRBV7-9 and TRBJ1-2, with TRBD1 identical over 11 bases. From germline, CDR1 is SEHNR and CDR2 FQNEAQ (reference sequence). The CDR3 contains 16 residues. After removal of 5 bases from V and 3 bases from J, the junction contained 8 bases not matched to a gene. CDR3 coding DNA: TGTGCCAGCAGCCGGACCAGGGACAGGGGGGACTATGGCTACACCTTC. Encoded protein: CASSRTRDRGDYGYTF. Together with reference TRBV7-9 and TRBJ1-2, the CDR3 gives the full variable domain: DTGVSQNPRHKITKRGQNVTFRCDPISEHNRLYWYRQTLGQGPEFLTYFQNEAQLEKSRLLSDRFSAERPKGSFSTLEIQRTEQGDSAMYLCASSRTRDRGDYGYTFGSGTRLTVV.

V is TRBV6-5 and J is TRBJ1-2, with 8 bases lining up with TRBD1. With V trimmed by 6 bases and J by 3 bases, 9 bases remained unmatched. Germline lookup yields CDR1 MNHEY and CDR2 SVGAGI. The CDR3 is made up of 15 amino acids. CDR3 in DNA: TGTGCCAGCAGCGGGGCAGGGGGCGATTACTATGGCTACACCTTC. Protein: CASSGAGGDYYGYTF.

This chain connects TRBV18 to TRBJ1-4, with D possibly TRBD1 on 6 matching bases. CDR3 length: 13 residues. Germline V gene data show CDR1 as KGHSH and CDR2 as LQKENI. V was trimmed by 2 bases and J by 8 bases, leaving 9 bases between them. The CDR3 bases are TGTGCCAGCTCACCAGAAGGGGGAGAAAAACTGTTTTTT. Its translation is CASSPEGGEKLFF.

The CDR3 reads CASMWLPNTEAFF. In DNA form, the CDR3 reads TGTGCCAGCATGTGGCTCCCGAACACTGAAGCTTTCTTT. The V gene is TRBV28, the J gene TRBJ1-1; D gene ambiguous. The V end was cut by 7 bases, the J end by 1 base, with 10 bases between. Per the germline V gene, CDR1 is MDHEN and CDR2 is SYDVKM. The length of the CDR3 is 13 residues.

The rearrangement links TRBV27 to TRBJ2-7; no definite D call. The germline V and J ends were trimmed by 3 bases and 5 bases, with 14 bases remaining between them. The germline CDR1 and CDR2 sequences are MNHEY and SMNVEV (reference sequence). The CDR3 has 14 residues. This chain's CDR3 is CASSFSTAVNEQYF. In nucleotides, the CDR3 is TGTGCCAGCAGTTTCTCAACGGCGGTGAACGAGCAGTACTTC.

The chain carries TRBV28 and TRBJ2-1; TRBD2 matches 9 bases. The germline CDR1 and CDR2 sequences are MDHEN and SYDVKM. CDR3 length equals 17 residues. After removal of 5 bases from V and 4 bases from J, the junction contained 12 bases not matched to a gene. The CDR3 DNA sequence: TGTGCCAGCAGTCCCCTTGGGGCTAGCGGGATATACAATGAGCAGTTCTTC. Translating gives CASSPLGASGIYNEQFF.

This rearrangement joins TRBV2 to TRBJ2-7; 7 bases are shared with TRBD2. This CDR3 is built from 13 residues. Unmatched junction bases numbered 10, after V lost 8 bases and J lost 6 bases. The V gene's germline CDR1 is SNHLY and CDR2 FYNNEI. CDR3 residues: CASWGAGDGEQYF. In DNA, the CDR3 is TGTGCCAGCTGGGGTGCGGGAGACGGCGAGCAGTACTTC.

The genes are TRBV29-1 and TRBJ2-1; 13 nucleotides align to TRBD2. With V trimmed by 7 bases and J by 8 bases, 8 bases remained unmatched. Germline CDR1 SQVTM, CDR2 ANQGSEA. CDR3 size: 14 residues. The CDR3 nucleotides read TGCAGCGCCGTAGGACTAGCGGGAGCGGATGAGCAGTTCTTC. It codes for CSAVGLAGADEQFF.

The DNA for the CDR3 is TGTGCCAGCAGTTTTAGCGGACCAAACAATGAGCAGTTCTTC. This sequence encodes CASSFSGPNNEQFF. The gene calls are TRBV27 and TRBJ2-1; a weak D match, TRBD2 (6 bases). V shed 3 bases and J shed 5 bases, with 11 bases lying between them. Germline-derived CDR1 and CDR2 are MNHEY and SMNVEV (reference sequence). The CDR3 is 14 residues long.

The chain combines TRBV6-6 with TRBJ2-1; D might be TRBD2 (5 bases). Germline CDR1 MNHNY, CDR2 SVGAGI (reference sequence). The CDR3 spans 12 residues. The ends were cut back, 6 bases at V and 8 bases at J, with 11 bases in the middle. CDR3 sequence reads: CASRSDLYEQFF. The CDR3 DNA sequence: TGTGCCAGCAGATCGGACTTGTATGAGCAGTTCTTC.

The chain joins TRBV10-2 to TRBJ1-5; no clear D gene. The germline CDR1 and CDR2 sequences are WSHSY and SAAADI. The V end lost 3 bases, the J end lost 7 bases, and 7 bases lay between the germline ends. The CDR3 consists of 12 residues. The CDR3 loop reads CASSDPPQPQHF. For the CDR3, the DNA is TGCGCCAGCAGTGACCCCCCCCAGCCCCAGCATTTT.

The CDR3 protein is CAISEGTDSPLHF. The DNA for the CDR3 is TGTGCCATCAGTGAGGGTACTGATTCACCCCTCCACTTT. The gene calls are TRBV10-3 and TRBJ1-6; D is unclear. The CDR3 is 13 amino acids. V gave up 2 bases and J gave up 8 bases, with 7 bases separating them. The germline V gene encodes CDR1 ENHRY and CDR2 SYGVKD.

V is TRBV6-1 and J is TRBJ1-3; D gene unclear. The V end lost 7 bases, the J end lost 0 bases, and 10 bases lay between the germline ends. Germline V gives CDR1 MNHNS, CDR2 SASEGT. CDR3 length: 14 amino acids. CDR3 nucleotide sequence: TGTGCCAGCATTGCGGCCGACTCTGGAAACACCATATATTTT. It is translated as CASIAADSGNTIYF.

V usage is TRBV6-5 and J usage is TRBJ1-2; tentative D call: TRBD1 (5 bases). The CDR3 spans 14 residues. Per germline, CDR1 MNHEY and CDR2 SVGAGI. With 2 bases removed from V and 3 bases from J, the gap between germline ends came to 10 bases. This CDR3 reads CASSYVGDDYGYTF. The CDR3 DNA is TGTGCCAGCAGTTACGTTGGGGACGACTATGGCTACACCTTC.

The V call is TRBV19, the J call TRBJ2-7; D is unclear. This CDR3 has 13 amino acids. V was cut by 4 bases and J by 0 bases, with 7 bases left in between. Germline V gene lookup returns CDR1 LNHDA and CDR2 SQIVND (reference sequence). The CDR3 here is CASSTQISYEQYF. The CDR3 DNA reads TGTGCCAGTAGTACCCAGATCTCCTACGAGCAGTACTTC.